A selection of T cell receptor beta chains follows, all from one sample in a study of T cell repertoires in cytomegalovirus infection. TCRdb reprocessed the reads via MiXCR and lists one record per CDR3 protein. This sample yields 200,000 or so distinct CDR3 sequences, of which approximately 19% are seen a single time; around 3.1% belongs to the top ten. The material sequenced was PBMCs. The receptors were sampled from a human donor in good health (CMV status not recorded). Some clones in this sample may be carry-over from other donors' samples. The CDR3 runs from the conserved cysteine through the conserved F or W.

v_call	j_call	cdr3_aa
TRBV7-3	TRBJ2-1	CASSSQRTSYNEQFF
TRBV4-1	TRBJ1-5	CASSQVEGQPQHF
TRBV12-3/TRBV12-4	TRBJ2-1	CASSPGAGSEQFF
TRBV19	TRBJ2-3	CASSKGPTDTQYF
TRBV7-9	TRBJ2-3	CASSSLAGGLDTQYF
TRBV6-1	TRBJ2-1	CASSEARRVDEQFF
TRBV5-1	TRBJ1-6	CASSRSGTGGSNSPLHF
TRBV20-1	TRBJ2-1	CSASGTGYNEQFF
TRBV11-2	TRBJ2-1	CASSHGTAFLNEQFF
TRBV6-5	TRBJ2-1	CASSYAGLAGPYNEQFF
TRBV7-2	TRBJ2-7	CASSPGAGGYYEQYF
TRBV27	TRBJ2-7	CASSLSPLGQGVSYEQYF
TRBV20-1	TRBJ1-1	CSARRVGGAFF
TRBV6-5	TRBJ1-3	CASSRGQGSSGNTIYF
TRBV4-3	TRBJ2-1	CASSQESASGSYNEQFF
TRBV11-3	TRBJ1-1	CASSLDGWGRLPEAFF
TRBV6-5	TRBJ2-1	CASSSSRGGTYNEQFF
TRBV25-1	TRBJ2-7	CASSVYRDMTYEQYF
TRBV15	TRBJ1-1	CATSREGNIPNTEAFF
TRBV7-2	TRBJ2-5	CASSSAGGGETQYF
TRBV7-8	TRBJ1-5	CASSFYPADSNQPQHF
TRBV7-2	TRBJ1-5	CASSPWLAVEQPQHF
TRBV12-3/TRBV12-4	TRBJ1-2	CASSWDRASGYTF
TRBV11-2	TRBJ2-5	CASSRGASGTQETQYF
TRBV28	TRBJ2-5	CASHTTAGAETQYF
TRBV28	TRBJ2-1	CASRNRAAGEQFF
TRBV12-3/TRBV12-4	TRBJ2-1	CASSLARGGFHEQFF